This TCR beta chain was observed in a study of blood T cell repertoires in COVID-19. Study details: There were acute and convalescent COVID-19 samples, and they came from the United States, Italy and Spain.

Under the authors' procedure: Scientists estimated how many nucleated cells there were by amplifying reference gene primers. The repertoire was sequenced with immunoSEQ multiplex PCR; TCRdb's copy has only in-frame clones and lacks some. The V and J calls and clone size come from that table; D and trimming were worked out from the DNA. The sample has about 81,000 clones; approximately 85% are singletons. The sequencing sample was made of peripheral blood. This TCR derives from a man between 65 and 85 years old with acute or convalescent COVID-19.

CDR3: CASSRGTGGTGELFF. CDR3 DNA sequence: TGTGCCAGCAGCCGCGGGACAGGGGGCACCGGGGAGCTGTTTTTT. The chain employs TRBV5-8 and TRBJ2-2; TRBD1 agrees at 11 bases. Germline V lookup: CDR1 SGHTS, CDR2 YDEGEE. The CDR3 has 15 residues. With V trimmed by 4 bases and J by 4 bases, 3 bases remained unmatched.